This T cell receptor (beta chain) was observed in a study of read filtering for tumor transcriptome and immune sequencing. Study in general: R-ISS stage counts were 8 for I, roughly 16 for II, about seven for III. After DNase treatment, RNA was made into whole-transcriptome libraries.

Whole-study results and caveats: The CD138-negative fraction was mixed bone marrow immune cells, not pure T cells. Correlation between methods rose after single-read clonotypes were removed.

This library used roughly 400 ng RNA and molecular barcoded adaptors spanning alpha/delta and beta/gamma chains. MiXCR was run by TCRdb on the reads, yielding one entry per CDR3 protein. The data show about 63,000 distinct CDR3 sequences, about 15% seen once. The sample holds many counts of this clonotype. The antigen remains unidentified. Trimming cost V 0 bases and J 9 bases; bases outside gene matches: 9. The V gene's germline CDR1 is SQVTM and CDR2 ANQGSEA. The CDR3 runs to 14 residues. This sequence originates from a donor at least 40 years old with multiple myeloma. Sequenced: a population of CD138-negative cells sorted from bone marrow. The V gene is TRBV29-1, the J gene TRBJ2-7; TRBD1 matches at 9 bases. In DNA, the CDR3 is TGCAGCGTTGAAGAGTCGACAGGGGGGAGTTGGCAGTACTTC. Protein sequence: CSVEESTGGSWQYF.